The rows below give T cell receptor beta chains drawn from one sample of a study of cytomegalovirus exposure and HLA in healthy donors. The method was immunoSEQ multiplex PCR; TCRdb's version includes in-frame clones alone and lacks a portion of them. Of about 330,000 clones detected, roughly nine tenths appear once; the ten largest clones hold 0.95% to 1.5%. Sequenced material: PBMCs. The receptors were sampled from a woman aged 30 to 39 in good health and CMV-seropositive. CDR3s include the opening cysteine and the closing phenylalanine or tryptophan. The order of the fields is CDR3 DNA, CDR3 protein, J gene, V gene, clone size, D gene. A D gene is named only where the DNA matches it firmly. Expanded clones get a size class; other rows say once, few or many, or leave the size out.

DNA: TGTGCCAGCTCACCAGCCCGGCAGGTCACCGGGGAGCTGTTTTTT; CDR3: CASSPARQVTGELFF; J: TRBJ2-2; V: TRBV18; size: -; D: -
DNA: TGTGCCAGCTCTCAGGGGGATAGCTCCTACGAGCAGTACTTC; CDR3: CASSQGDSSYEQYF; J: TRBJ2-7; V: TRBV18; size: few; D: TRBD1
DNA: TGTGCCAGCAGCGTAGGTCCGTTAGCGCCAAGATCCCAAGAGACCCAGTACTTC; CDR3: CASSVGPLAPRSQETQYF; J: TRBJ2-5; V: TRBV9; size: -; D: -
DNA: TGCGCCAGCAGCCGGGACAGGGCAGACCGGGAGCAGTACTTC; CDR3: CASSRDRADREQYF; J: TRBJ2-7; V: TRBV4-1; size: once; D: TRBD1
DNA: TGTGCCTGGAGGAAGGGACCTTACAATGAGCAGTTCTTC; CDR3: CAWRKGPYNEQFF; J: TRBJ2-1; V: TRBV30; size: -; D: -
DNA: TGTGCCAGCAGTTACTTAAGACAGGGGATGAACACTGAAGCTTTCTTT; CDR3: CASSYLRQGMNTEAFF; J: TRBJ1-1; V: TRBV6-5; size: -; D: TRBD1
DNA: TGTGCCAGCTCACCACCCGTACGGCTCTCTGGAAACACCATATATTTT; CDR3: CASSPPVRLSGNTIYF; J: TRBJ1-3; V: TRBV18; size: -; D: -
DNA: TGTGCCTGGAGTGCTTCTCGATCCTTCGGCGGAGGACCGAACACTGAAGCTTTCTTT; CDR3: CAWSASRSFGGGPNTEAFF; J: TRBJ1-1; V: TRBV30; size: once; D: -
DNA: TGCGCCAGCAGCCTGGACGGACTCTACGAGCAGTACTTC; CDR3: CASSLDGLYEQYF; J: TRBJ2-7; V: TRBV5-1; size: -; D: -
DNA: TGTGCCAGCAGCTTGGGGATAGGAGATCAGCCCCAGCATTTT; CDR3: CASSLGIGDQPQHF; J: TRBJ1-5; V: TRBV5-6; size: once; D: -
DNA: TGTGCCAGCAGTTTTGGAGGGTATAATTCACCCCTCCACTTT; CDR3: CASSFGGYNSPLHF; J: TRBJ1-6; V: TRBV28; size: -; D: -
DNA: TGTGCCAGTAGTTTGGGACAGGGGGCATTCGGCGAGCAGTACTTC; CDR3: CASSLGQGAFGEQYF; J: TRBJ2-7; V: TRBV19; size: few; D: TRBD1
DNA: TGTGCCAGCAGCTTAGTAGGGCAGGCCTATGGCTACACCTTC; CDR3: CASSLVGQAYGYTF; J: TRBJ1-2; V: TRBV7-9; size: -; D: -